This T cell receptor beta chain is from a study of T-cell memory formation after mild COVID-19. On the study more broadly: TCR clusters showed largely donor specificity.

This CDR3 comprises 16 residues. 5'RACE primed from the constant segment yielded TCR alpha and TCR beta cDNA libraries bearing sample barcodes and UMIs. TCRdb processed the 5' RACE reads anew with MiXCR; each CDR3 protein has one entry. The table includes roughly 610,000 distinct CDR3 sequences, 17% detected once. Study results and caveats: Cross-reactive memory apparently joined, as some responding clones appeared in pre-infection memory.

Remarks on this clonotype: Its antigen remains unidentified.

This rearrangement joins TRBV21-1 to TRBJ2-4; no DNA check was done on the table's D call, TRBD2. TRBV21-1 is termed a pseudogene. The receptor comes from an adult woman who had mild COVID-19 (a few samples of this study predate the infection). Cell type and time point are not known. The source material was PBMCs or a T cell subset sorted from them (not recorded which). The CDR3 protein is CASRRLAGRAKNIQYF. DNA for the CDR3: TGTGCCAGCAGAAGACTAGCGGGGAGGGCCAAAAACATTCAGTACTTC.